A single sample is the source of the 7 T cell receptor beta chains below, sequenced in a study of circulating CD8 cells and anti-PD-1 response in melanoma. Each library started from roughly 15 ng of total RNA using the QIAseq Immune Repertoire TCR panel. From the reads, TCRdb called clonotypes with MiXCR, one entry per CDR3 protein. The table records about 480 distinct CDR3 sequences, less than 5% of them present only once. From live CD3+CD8+TCRalphabeta+ cells, four PD-1 and/or TIGIT subsets were sorted. Specimen: CD8+ T cells from PBMCs, collected at baseline or after one month of anti-PD-1 therapy (not recorded which). Receptors originate from a human donor with melanoma.

By sample fraction, this clonotype is medium-sized (0.01 to 0.1%). This chain uses TRBV14 with TRBJ2-7; unclear D gene. This CDR3 has 16 residues. V lost 4 bases and J lost 5, with 21 bases in between. Germline V lookup: CDR1 SGHDN, CDR2 FVKESK. The CDR3 loop is CASSLLDKKIAHEQYF. The DNA of the CDR3 is TGTGCCAGCAGCCTGCTGGATAAGAAAATAGCCCACGAGCAGTACTTC.

This clonotype is termed medium-sized. The rearrangement links TRBV27 to TRBJ2-7, with 7 nucleotides matching TRBD1. The CDR3 runs 14 residues. The V and J ends lost 4 bases and 2 bases, in that order; junction bases with no gene match: 5. In germline, CDR1 is MNHEY, CDR2 SMNVEV (reference sequence). The CDR3 protein is CASSYRDSTYEQYF. The CDR3 coding sequence is TGTGCCAGCAGTTACCGGGACAGCACCTACGAGCAGTACTTC.

By frequency in the sample, this clonotype is medium-sized. V and J are TRBV19 and TRBJ2-1; D ambiguous. Per germline, CDR1 LNHDA and CDR2 SQIVND (reference sequence). The CDR3 has 16 residues. V was pared by 2 bases and J by 7 bases, with 18 bases between. The CDR3 region is CASSIYDGWAGNEQFF. The CDR3 region has the DNA TGTGCCAGTAGTATATACGACGGCTGGGCTGGGAATGAGCAGTTCTTC.

This clonotype is classed as large (0.1 to 1%). V is TRBV2 and J is TRBJ1-5; a weak D match, TRBD1 (5 bases). Deletions cut 4 bases from V and 3 bases from J, with 16 bases between. This CDR3 has 16 amino acids. Germline CDR1 and CDR2: SNHLY and FYNNEI. The CDR3 nucleotides read TGTGCCAGCAGTGTTACGTCCAGGGAATACAATCAGCCCCAGCATTTT. Protein product: CASSVTSREYNQPQHF.

The genes are TRBV4-3 and TRBJ1-1; a possible D gene is TRBD1 (6 bases). V lost 2 bases and J lost 5, with 15 bases in between. Germline loops: CDR1 LGHNA, CDR2 YSLEER. The CDR3 consists of 15 residues. DNA for the CDR3: TGCGCCAGCAGCCAACCCAGGGGACTTACTACTGAAGCTTTCTTT. This gives the protein CASSQPRGLTTEAFF.

Relative to its sample, this clonotype is medium-sized. V and J are TRBV10-3 and TRBJ1-1; D gene uncertain. Germline V gene sequence: CDR1 ENHRY, CDR2 SYGVKD. V was trimmed by 3 bases and J by 2 bases, leaving 1 base between them. The CDR3 is made up of 11 amino acids. The CDR3 DNA is TGTGCCATCAGTGAAAACACTGAAGCTTTCTTT. This sequence encodes CAISENTEAFF.

This clonotype was observed a single time. A clone one base away is much larger, so this may be a read error. J is TRBJ2-7 and V is TRBV4-3; 10 bases line up with TRBD2. CDR3 length equals 15 residues. Germline V gives CDR1 LGHNA, CDR2 YSLEER. V dropped 4 bases and J dropped 7; count of bases not matched to a gene: 10. For the CDR3, the DNA is TGCGCCAGCAGCCGAGGCCTAGCGGGGGCACCTGAGCAGTACTTC. Translating it yields CASSRGLAGAPEQYF.